This TCR beta chain stems from a study of T cells in Graves' hyperthyroidism and ophthalmopathy. Deletions cut 4 bases from V and 7 bases from J, with 17 bases between. CDR3 length equals 15 residues. Germline-derived CDR1 and CDR2 are MNHNS and SASEGT. TCR beta CDR3 regions were amplified from RNA. Primed by the HTBI set, a first-round RT-PCR was run on the TCR CDR3. TCRdb reanalysed the multiplex PCR reads using MiXCR and keeps one entry per CDR3 protein. The table records roughly 640,000 distinct CDR3 sequences, approximately 15% of them present only once. This clonotype has at least ten counts. The sequence came from a middle-aged woman with Graves' ophthalmopathy. The material sequenced was blood. The chain has TRBV6-1 and TRBJ2-1, with D hard to call. The CDR3 sequence is CASSGRWGGRNEQFF. The CDR3 DNA is TGTGCCAGCAGTGGTCGATGGGGTGGGCGGAATGAGCAGTTCTTC.